The clone carrying this T cell receptor beta chain has only one observation. Its antigen is still unknown. The data derive from a study of PD-1 blockade in classical Hodgkin lymphoma. Study-wide results and limits: Relative to healthy donors, newly diagnosed patients reportedly had lower baseline TCR diversity, which was reported as lower still in relapsed/refractory patients. Underlying causes for the observed repertoire differences were not defined, possibly disease activity or prior therapy.

The CDR3 loop spans 14 amino acids. Germline assignment: CDR1 SGHKS and CDR2 YYEKEE (reference sequence). V was pared by 4 bases and J by 4 bases, with 7 bases of the junction left unmatched. Time point in this sample: newly diagnosed, previously untreated cHL patient sample. Out of thawed PBMCs, magnetic negative selection purified CD4+ T cells. Comparison samples consisted of PBMCs from newly diagnosed, untreated classical Hodgkin lymphoma. Profiled with immunoSEQ multiplex PCR; TCRdb holds only in-frame clones, not every one. The sample consists of 15,000 to 20,000 clones, roughly 90% of them appearing once.

This clonotype was obtained from a human donor with classical Hodgkin lymphoma. Sequences were obtained from CD4+ T cells from blood. The rearrangement uses TRBV5-5 and TRBJ1-1, with 7 bases identical to TRBD1. CDR3 sequence reads: CASSPGTVATEAFF. The CDR3 DNA sequence: TGTGCCAGCAGCCCGGGGACAGTGGCCACTGAAGCTTTCTTT.